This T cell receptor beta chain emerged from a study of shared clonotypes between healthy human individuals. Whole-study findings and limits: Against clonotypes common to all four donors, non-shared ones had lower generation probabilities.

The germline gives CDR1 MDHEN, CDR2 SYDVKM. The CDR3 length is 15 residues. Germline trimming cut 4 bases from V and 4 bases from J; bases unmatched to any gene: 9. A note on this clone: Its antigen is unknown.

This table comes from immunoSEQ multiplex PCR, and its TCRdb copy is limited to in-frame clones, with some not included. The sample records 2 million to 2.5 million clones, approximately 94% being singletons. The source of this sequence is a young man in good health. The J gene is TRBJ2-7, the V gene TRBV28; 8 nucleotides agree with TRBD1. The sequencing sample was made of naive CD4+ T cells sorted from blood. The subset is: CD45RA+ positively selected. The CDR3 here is CASSSPAQGVYEQYF. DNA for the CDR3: TGTGCCAGCAGTTCCCCCGCACAGGGGGTGTACGAGCAGTACTTC.